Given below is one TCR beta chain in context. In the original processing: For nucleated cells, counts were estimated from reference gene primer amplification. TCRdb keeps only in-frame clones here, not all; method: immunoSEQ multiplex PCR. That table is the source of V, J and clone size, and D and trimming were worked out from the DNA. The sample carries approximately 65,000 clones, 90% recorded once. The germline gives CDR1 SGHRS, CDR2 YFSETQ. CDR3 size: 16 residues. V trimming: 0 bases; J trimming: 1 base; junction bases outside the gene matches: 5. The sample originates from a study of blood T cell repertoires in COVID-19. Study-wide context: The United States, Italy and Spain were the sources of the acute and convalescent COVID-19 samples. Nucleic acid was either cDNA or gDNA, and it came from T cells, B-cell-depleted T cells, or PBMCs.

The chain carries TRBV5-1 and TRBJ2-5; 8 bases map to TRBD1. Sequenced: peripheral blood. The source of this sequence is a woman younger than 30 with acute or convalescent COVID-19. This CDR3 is CASSLAVGTGQETQYF. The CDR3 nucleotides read TGCGCCAGCAGCTTGGCCGTTGGGACAGGCCAAGAGACCCAGTACTTC.